A single sample gave rise to the 32 T cell receptor beta chains below, sequenced in a study of graft-versus-host responses after intestinal transplantation. Sequencing was performed with immunoSEQ multiplex PCR; in TCRdb, only in-frame clones are kept and a portion is missing. In the table there are tens of thousands of clones, approximately 94% of which are singletons. The antigens of these receptors remain unknown. The material sequenced was unstimulated CD8+ T cells sorted from spleen or lymph node cells, taken before intestinal transplant. Receptor source: a human donor who received an intestinal transplant.

This chain joins TRBV4-1 and TRBJ2-5; D gene ambiguous. Trimming stripped 0 bases from V and 3 bases from J, with 2 bases between. The CDR3 totals 12 residues. Germline values: CDR1 MGHRA, CDR2 YSYEKL. CDR3 in amino acids: CASSQEEETQYF. In nucleotides, the CDR3 is TGCGCCAGCAGCCAAGAAGAAGAGACCCAGTACTTC.

V gene TRBV11-3 combines with J gene TRBJ2-2; TRBD2 matches at 9 bases. The length of the CDR3 is 16 residues. CDR1 SGHNT and CDR2 YENEEA come from the germline V gene. V gave up 5 bases and J gave up 1 base; unmatched junction bases: 5. The CDR3 DNA sequence: TGTGCCAGCAGCAAAAGACTAGCGGAGAACACCGGGGAGCTGTTTTTT. It translates to CASSKRLAENTGELFF. The whole variable domain, filled in from reference TRBV11-3 and TRBJ2-2, reads EAGVVQSPRYKIIEKKQPVAFWCNPISGHNTLYWYLQNLGQGPELLIRYENEEAVDDSQLPKDRFSAERLKGVDSTLKIQPAELGDSAVYLCASSKRLAENTGELFFGEGSRLTVL.

J is TRBJ2-5 and V is TRBV2, with a weak D call TRBD1 (5 bases). The V and J ends lost 3 bases and 1 base respectively, with 12 bases between them. The CDR3 spans 15 residues. Per the germline V gene, CDR1 is SNHLY and CDR2 is FYNNEI. The CDR3 nucleotides are TGTGCCAGCAGTGATACAACAGGCCTCCAAGAGACCCAGTACTTC. It is translated as CASSDTTGLQETQYF.

The chain couples TRBV10-3 to TRBJ2-2, with TRBD2 matching over 7 bases. Per germline, CDR1 ENHRY and CDR2 SYGVKD. Losses at the gene ends were 10 bases for V and 0 bases for J; bases not matched to a gene: 14. The CDR3 totals 17 residues. The CDR3 spells CASFTHPSGANTGELFF. The CDR3 coding sequence is TGTGCCAGCTTTACTCACCCCAGCGGGGCGAACACCGGGGAGCTGTTTTTT.

V and J are TRBV28 and TRBJ2-3; 11 bases map to TRBD2. V lost 2 bases and J lost 1; bases outside the gene matches: 8. The CDR3 is made up of 18 amino acids. The germline CDR1 and CDR2 sequences are MDHEN and SYDVKM. The CDR3: CASSLVAGGPSGTDTQYF. Written as DNA, the CDR3 is TGTGCCAGCAGTTTAGTAGCGGGAGGGCCCTCTGGCACAGATACGCAGTATTTT. The full variable domain, with the rest looked up from reference TRBV28 and TRBJ2-3, is DVKVTQSSRYLVKRTGEKVFLECVQDMDHENMFWYRQDPGLGLRLIYFSYDVKMKEKGDIPEGYSVSREKKERFSLILESASTNQTSMYLCASSLVAGGPSGTDTQYFGPGTRLTVL.

The genes are TRBV2 and TRBJ2-5, with a possible D match to TRBD1 (5 bases). Trimming pared 5 bases from V and 4 bases from J, leaving 20 bases between. The CDR3 length is 16 residues. Per germline, CDR1 SNHLY and CDR2 FYNNEI. CDR3 amino acids: CASSTSLLAQGETQYF. The CDR3 DNA sequence: TGTGCCAGCAGTACGTCCCTTCTCGCCCAGGGAGAGACCCAGTACTTC.

The rearrangement joins TRBV27 to TRBJ1-1, with D perhaps TRBD1 (6 bases). Trimming pared 4 bases from V and 8 bases from J, leaving 11 bases between. This CDR3 region has 12 residues. The germline CDR1 and CDR2 sequences are MNHEY and SMNVEV (reference sequence). CDR3 coding DNA: TGTGCCAGCAGTTCGACAACAGGGGAAGCTTTCTTT. This encodes CASSSTTGEAFF.

The chain combines TRBV27 with TRBJ1-5; D call uncertain. The CDR3 is made up of 13 amino acids. V was clipped by 2 bases and J by 4 bases, with 6 bases between them. CDR1 is MNHEY, CDR2 SMNVEV, per germline (reference sequence). The CDR3 loop reads CASSLHGNQPQHF. For the CDR3, the DNA is TGTGCCAGCAGTTTACACGGAAATCAGCCCCAGCATTTT.

This rearrangement joins TRBV11-2 to TRBJ2-1; D gene ambiguous. The V end was cut by 7 bases, the J end by 4 bases, with 14 bases between. In germline, CDR1 is SGHAT, CDR2 FQNNGV. CDR3 length equals 14 residues. The CDR3 loop reads CASMDRWGYNEQFF. For the CDR3, the DNA is TGTGCCAGCATGGACCGGTGGGGTTACAATGAGCAGTTCTTC.

The genes are TRBV5-6 and TRBJ2-1, with TRBD2 matching 11 bases. With V trimmed by 1 base and J by 1 base, 4 bases remained unmatched. Germline CDR1 reads SGHDT; CDR2 reads YYEEEE. The CDR3 is 17 amino acids. The CDR3 is CASSLLSSGGSYNEQFF. The CDR3 bases are TGTGCCAGCAGCTTGTTGTCTAGCGGGGGGTCCTACAATGAGCAGTTCTTC.

This chain links TRBV6-1 with TRBJ2-7; D possibly corresponds to TRBD1 (6 bases). V lost 6 bases and J 3 bases, leaving 18 bases between the germline ends. The CDR3 covers 15 residues. CDR1 and CDR2 from the germline V gene are MNHNS and SASEGT. CDR3 protein: CASRSQGREFYEQYF. In DNA form, the CDR3 reads TGTGCCAGCAGATCACAGGGTAGGGAGTTCTACGAGCAGTACTTC.

This chain connects TRBV27 to TRBJ2-7, with TRBD2 as a possible D gene (6 bases). CDR1 is MNHEY, CDR2 SMNVEV, per germline (reference sequence). This CDR3 is 13 amino acids long. V was cut by 4 bases and J by 2 bases, with 9 bases left in between. Written as DNA, the CDR3 is TGTGCCAGCAGTTACGGGAGTACCTACGAGCAGTACTTC. Translation: CASSYGSTYEQYF.

The CDR3 is CASSVSGSGGNEQFF. Here the CDR3 DNA reads TGTGCCAGCAGCGTTAGCGGGAGTGGGGGAAATGAGCAGTTCTTC. This chain connects TRBV9 to TRBJ2-1, with TRBD2 matching over 9 bases. This CDR3 is built from 15 residues. Germline CDR1 is SGDLS and CDR2 is YYNGEE. Losses at the gene ends were 2 bases for V and 7 bases for J; bases not matched to a gene: 7. Full variable domain (remainder filled in from reference TRBV9 and TRBJ2-1): DSGVTQTPKHLITATGQRVTLRCSPRSGDLSVYWYQQSLDQGLQFLIQYYNGEERAKGNILERFSAQQFPDLHSELNLSSLELGDSALYFCASSVSGSGGNEQFFGPGTRLTVL.

The V call is TRBV5-1, the J call TRBJ2-7; unclear D gene. The CDR3 consists of 14 residues. V lost 4 bases, J lost 2 bases, and 13 bases lay in between. Germline CDR1 is SGHRS and CDR2 is YFSETQ. CDR3 DNA: TGCGCCAGCAGCGCAAGAGTTTATGCCTACGAGCAGTACTTC. It is translated as CASSARVYAYEQYF.

V is TRBV28 and J is TRBJ1-1, with 7 bases matching TRBD1. The CDR3 extends over 15 amino acids. Germline V CDR1 and CDR2: MDHEN, SYDVKM. Losses at the gene ends were 6 bases for V and 7 bases for J; bases not matched to a gene: 14. CDR3 protein: CASSPIGGAGDEAFF. In DNA, the CDR3 is TGTGCCAGCAGCCCAATAGGGGGCGCCGGTGATGAAGCTTTCTTT.

V is TRBV9 and J is TRBJ1-3; D remains unclear. The CDR3 consists of 12 residues. V lost 5 bases and J lost 1, with 4 bases in between. The germline V gene has CDR1 SGDLS and CDR2 YYNGEE. In nucleotides, the CDR3 is TGTGCCAGCAGTGGTTCTGGAAACACCATATATTTT. It specifies CASSGSGNTIYF.

The chain links TRBV10-1 to TRBJ2-1; D might be TRBD2 (6 bases). This CDR3 is built from 16 residues. Germline V gives CDR1 WNHNN, CDR2 SYGVQD (reference sequence). The V and J ends lost 6 bases and 5 bases respectively, with 20 bases between them. Here the CDR3 reads CASSAGKGLQHNEQFF. The CDR3 coding sequence is TGCGCCAGCAGCGCGGGAAAAGGACTCCAACACAATGAGCAGTTCTTC.

The chain recombines TRBV10-3 with TRBJ2-7; D uncertain. CDR1 is ENHRY, CDR2 SYGVKD, per germline. V lost 0 bases to trimming and J lost 3 bases, with 12 bases between them. The CDR3 sequence is 15 residues long. In DNA, the CDR3 is TGTGCCATCAGTGAGTCGCACAGTTGGAACTACGAGCAGTACTTC. Translation: CAISESHSWNYEQYF.

The chain's CDR3 is CASSERLHAYEQYF. The CDR3 region has the DNA TGCGCCAGCAGTGAGAGGCTACATGCCTACGAGCAGTACTTC. The rearrangement links TRBV10-2 to TRBJ2-7, with D unresolved. The CDR3 runs to 14 residues. The germline V gene has CDR1 WSHSY and CDR2 SAAADI. V lost 2 bases to trimming and J lost 2 bases, with 10 bases between them.

This clone appeared once. The chain combines TRBV6-5 with TRBJ2-2; no clear D gene. Germline loops: CDR1 MNHEY, CDR2 SVGAGI. Deletions cut 2 bases from V and 4 bases from J, with 14 bases between. This CDR3 comprises 16 residues. The CDR3 is CASSYSLTEPTGELFF. As DNA, the CDR3 is TGTGCCAGCAGTTACAGCCTAACGGAACCCACCGGGGAGCTGTTTTTT.

The J gene is TRBJ2-1, the V gene TRBV27; no clear D. Trimming cost V 3 bases and J 2 bases, with 11 bases left between them. Germline lookup yields CDR1 MNHEY and CDR2 SMNVEV (reference sequence). This CDR3 has 15 amino acids. This CDR3 is CASSFNGGTYNEQFF. The CDR3 nucleotides are TGTGCCAGCAGTTTTAACGGCGGAACCTACAATGAGCAGTTCTTC.

This chain links TRBV14 with TRBJ2-7, with 8 bases lining up with TRBD1. The CDR3 loop spans 17 amino acids. J gave up 4 bases and V 0 bases, and 11 bases lay outside the gene matches. Germline lookup yields CDR1 SGHDN and CDR2 FVKESK. In nucleotides, the CDR3 is TGTGCCAGCAGCCAAGATGCGTGGGGGCAGGGGGCTTACGAGCAGTACTTC. Its protein is CASSQDAWGQGAYEQYF. The whole variable domain, filled in from reference TRBV14 and TRBJ2-7, reads EAGVTQFPSHSVIEKGQTVTLRCDPISGHDNLYWYRRVMGKEIKFLLHFVKESKQDESGMPNNRFLAERTGGTYSTLKVQPAELEDSGVYFCASSQDAWGQGAYEQYFGPGTRLTVT.

V gene TRBV5-6 combines with J gene TRBJ2-1; tentative D call: TRBD1 (5 bases). Germline CDR1 is SGHDT and CDR2 is YYEEEE. The V end was cut by 0 bases, the J end by 2 bases, with 21 bases between. The CDR3 totals 19 residues. The CDR3 protein is CASSLEGPVRAPTYNEQFF. The CDR3, as DNA: TGTGCCAGCAGCTTGGAAGGTCCGGTCAGGGCGCCTACCTACAATGAGCAGTTCTTC.

J is TRBJ2-5 and V is TRBV30; 9 bases fit TRBD1. CDR3 length: 14 amino acids. V lost 0 bases to trimming and J lost 4 bases; unmatched junction nucleotides: 3. Germline CDR1 reads GTSNPN; CDR2 reads SVGIG (reference sequence). The CDR3, as DNA: TGTGCCTGGAGTGTACAGGGGGCTGGAGAGACCCAGTACTTC. Protein: CAWSVQGAGETQYF.

The V and J genes are TRBV6-5 and TRBJ2-2; 10 bases match TRBD1. CDR3 length equals 15 residues. CDR1 MNHEY and CDR2 SVGAGI come from the germline V gene. Trimming cost V 2 bases and J 3 bases; bases outside gene matches: 0. The CDR3, as DNA: TGTGCCAGCAGTTACGGGACAGGGGACACCGGGGAGCTGTTTTTT. Protein: CASSYGTGDTGELFF.

The chain couples TRBV11-2 to TRBJ2-1, with no clear D. V dropped 0 bases and J dropped 2 bases, with 14 bases sitting between them. CDR3 length: 17 residues. The V gene's germline CDR1 is SGHAT and CDR2 FQNNGV. Written as DNA, the CDR3 is TGTGCCAGCAGCTTAGATCCAATAGGATGGCCCTACAATGAGCAGTTCTTC. Encoded protein: CASSLDPIGWPYNEQFF.

CDR3 DNA sequence: TGTGCCAGCAGCAAAGAGAAGGCTAGCGGGAGGGCCTCGGATACGCAGTATTTT. Encoded protein: CASSKEKASGRASDTQYF. This rearrangement joins TRBV21-1 to TRBJ2-3; TRBD2 is taken as the D call from the table, unchecked against the DNA. TRBV21-1 is annotated as a pseudogene. The CDR3 is made up of 18 amino acids.

This rearrangement joins TRBV30 to TRBJ1-1; D possibly corresponds to TRBD1 (5 bases). The ends were cut back, 4 bases at V and 7 bases at J, with 13 bases in the middle. The CDR3 runs 12 residues. Germline loops: CDR1 GTSNPN, CDR2 SVGIG (reference sequence). The DNA for the CDR3 is TGTGCCTGGAAGGGGCAGGCGATTGAAGCTTTCTTT. This translates into CAWKGQAIEAFF.

The CDR3 spells CASSFWGLSTDTQYF. The CDR3, as DNA: TGTGCCAGCAGCTTCTGGGGACTAAGCACAGATACGCAGTATTTT. This chain links TRBV13 with TRBJ2-3, with 7 bases that match TRBD2. The junction had 3 bases not matched to a gene; V was cut back by 3 bases and J by 0 bases. This CDR3 is built from 15 residues. CDR1 and CDR2 (germline): PRHDT, FYEKMQ (reference sequence).

In regard to this clone: This CDR3 is also generated by other DNA sequences in the sample. The genes are TRBV7-7 and TRBJ2-1; D is ambiguous. Germline loops: CDR1 SSHAT, CDR2 FNYEAQ (reference sequence). This CDR3 has 14 amino acids. V lost 1 base and J lost 8, with 12 bases in between. CDR3 sequence: CASSLGPETDEQFF. The DNA of the CDR3 is TGTGCCAGCAGCTTAGGTCCCGAGACCGATGAGCAGTTCTTC.

The V and J genes are TRBV30 and TRBJ2-2, with D maybe TRBD1 (7 bases). The V end was cut by 0 bases, the J end by 5 bases, with 16 bases between. This CDR3 is built from 16 residues. Germline loops: CDR1 GTSNPN, CDR2 SVGIG (reference sequence). The CDR3 reads CAWSVGLEGATGELFF. CDR3 nucleotides: TGTGCCTGGAGTGTGGGTTTGGAGGGGGCGACCGGGGAGCTGTTTTTT.

The rearrangement uses TRBV28 and TRBJ2-2; 8 bases map to TRBD2. From germline, CDR1 is MDHEN and CDR2 SYDVKM. With 5 bases clipped from V and 4 bases from J, the junction kept 12 bases outside the gene matches. This CDR3 region has 17 residues. The CDR3 is CASSPVGAGEFTGELFF. As DNA, the CDR3 is TGTGCCAGCAGTCCCGTGGGAGCGGGAGAGTTCACCGGGGAGCTGTTTTTT.